These 19 T cell receptor beta chains were sequenced from one sample in a study of blood T cell repertoires in COVID-19. The protocol was immunoSEQ multiplex PCR, while the TCRdb copy is restricted to in-frame clones and leaves out a portion. The sample records 95,000 or so clones, roughly 80% being singletons. The sample consisted of peripheral blood. These receptors came from a human donor in a cohort sampled during active COVID-19.

V usage is TRBV5-1 and J usage is TRBJ2-7; D unclear. V shed 3 bases and J shed 3 bases, with 7 bases lying between them. Germline assignment: CDR1 SGHRS and CDR2 YFSETQ. CDR3 length: 12 amino acids. The CDR3 protein is CASSSTIYEQYF. The CDR3 coding sequence is TGCGCCAGCAGCTCAACTATCTACGAGCAGTACTTC.

This clone was detected only once. Written as DNA, the CDR3 is TGTGCCATCAGTTCGGGACTAGCGGGAACCAATGAGCAGTTCTTC. Protein sequence: CAISSGLAGTNEQFF. The gene calls are TRBV10-3 and TRBJ2-1, with 13 bases matching TRBD2. This CDR3 has 15 residues. The V and J ends lost 5 bases and 6 bases, in that order; junction bases with no gene match: 4. Germline assignment: CDR1 ENHRY and CDR2 SYGVKD.

The J gene is TRBJ2-2, the V gene TRBV2; 11 bases fit TRBD2. Losses at the gene ends were 4 bases for V and 6 bases for J; bases not matched to a gene: 1. Looked up from germline, CDR1 is SNHLY and CDR2 is FYNNEI. This CDR3 has 14 residues. For the CDR3, the DNA is TGTGCCAGCAGTGTACTAGCGGGAGCCGGGGAGCTGTTTTTT. This gives the protein CASSVLAGAGELFF.

The chain couples TRBV3-1 (or the pseudogene TRBV3-2) to TRBJ2-5, with 9 bases matching TRBD2. J gave up 0 bases and V 1 base, and 6 bases lay outside the gene matches. CDR1 and CDR2 from the germline V gene are LGHDT and YNNKEL (reference sequence). The length of the CDR3 is 17 residues. CDR3 coding DNA: TGTGCCAGCAGCCAAGGTATCAGCGGGAGGTACCAAGAGACCCAGTACTTC. As protein: CASSQGISGRYQETQYF.

The chain is built from TRBV10-1 and TRBJ2-3; 8 nucleotides agree with TRBD1. V lost 0 bases and J lost 5; bases outside the gene matches: 7. Germline V gene data show CDR1 as WNHNN and CDR2 as SYGVQD (reference sequence). CDR3 length equals 16 residues. Written as DNA, the CDR3 is TGCGCCAGCAGTGAGTCGTGGCAGGGGGCTGGAGATACGCAGTATTTT. This translates into CASSESWQGAGDTQYF.

V usage is TRBV28 and J usage is TRBJ2-1; 14 bases are a match to TRBD2. V shed 10 bases and J 0 bases; nucleotides not matched to a gene: 11. Germline V gene data show CDR1 as MDHEN and CDR2 as SYDVKM. The CDR3 sequence is 18 residues long. The CDR3 reads CATLGTSGSGSSYNEQFF. In nucleotides, the CDR3 is TGTGCCACCCTAGGGACTAGCGGGAGTGGGAGCTCCTACAATGAGCAGTTCTTC.

V is TRBV3-1 (or the pseudogene TRBV3-2) and J is TRBJ1-4, with 8 nucleotides matching TRBD1. From germline, CDR1 is LGHDT and CDR2 YNNKEL (reference sequence). The CDR3 is 17 amino acids. With V trimmed by 0 bases and J by 7 bases, 10 bases remained unmatched. CDR3 protein: CASSQEGDRGWGEKLFF. The CDR3 region has the DNA TGTGCCAGCAGCCAAGAAGGAGACAGGGGATGGGGTGAAAAACTGTTTTTT.

The V and J genes are TRBV6-2 or TRBV6-3 and TRBJ1-2, with 9 bases fitting TRBD1. V shed 6 bases and J 2 bases; nucleotides not matched to a gene: 13. This CDR3 has 17 amino acids. CDR1 is MNHEY, CDR2 SVGEGT, per germline. The CDR3: CASSVGQGVKWNYGYTF. CDR3 DNA: TGTGCCAGCAGCGTGGGACAGGGAGTTAAGTGGAACTATGGCTACACCTTC.

CDR3 sequence: CASSEWPSGSYEQYF. CDR3 DNA sequence: TGTGCCAGCAGTGAATGGCCTAGCGGGTCCTACGAGCAGTACTTC. The chain joins TRBV25-1 to TRBJ2-7; TRBD2 agrees at 8 bases. The CDR3 contains 15 residues. The V and J ends lost 1 base and 1 base, in that order; junction bases with no gene match: 3. Germline V gene lookup returns CDR1 MGHDK and CDR2 SYGVNS.

CDR3 in DNA: TGTGCCAGCAGCTTCCGGGACACAACAGGCTACACCTTC. Protein: CASSFRDTTGYTF. The chain recombines TRBV7-9 with TRBJ1-2, with D possibly being TRBD1 (6 bases). This CDR3 is 13 amino acids long. V gave up 3 bases and J gave up 8 bases, with 13 bases separating them. CDR1 and CDR2 (germline): SEHNR, FQNEAQ (reference sequence).

The chain employs TRBV16 and TRBJ1-2, with D uncertain. Germline V lookup: CDR1 KGHSY, CDR2 FQNENV. Between the trimmed V and J ends, which lost 2 bases and 7 bases, there was a span of 17 bases. The CDR3 contains 15 residues. The CDR3 reads CASSQQIAVERGYTF. CDR3 nucleotides: TGTGCCAGCAGCCAACAAATTGCAGTAGAGCGTGGCTACACCTTC. Variable domain in full (rest from reference TRBV16 and TRBJ1-2): GEEVAQTPKHLVRGEGQKAKLYCAPIKGHSYVFWYQQVLKNEFKFLISFQNENVFDETGMPKERFSAKCLPNSPCSLEIQATKLEDSAVYFCASSQQIAVERGYTFGSGTRLTVV.

The chain has TRBV14 and TRBJ1-6, with a tentative D call TRBD1 (5 bases). CDR1 and CDR2 (germline): SGHDN, FVKESK. The CDR3 has 15 amino acids. The germline V and J ends were trimmed by 1 base and 4 bases, with 8 bases remaining between them. This CDR3 reads CASSQAQGYNSPLHF. CDR3 sequence (DNA): TGTGCCAGCAGCCAAGCGCAGGGATATAATTCACCCCTCCACTTT. The full variable domain, completed using reference TRBV14 and TRBJ1-6, is EAGVTQFPSHSVIEKGQTVTLRCDPISGHDNLYWYRRVMGKEIKFLLHFVKESKQDESGMPNNRFLAERTGGTYSTLKVQPAELEDSGVYFCASSQAQGYNSPLHFGNGTRLTVT.

The V gene is TRBV19, the J gene TRBJ2-3, with TRBD2 matching over 7 bases. The CDR3 covers 16 residues. Germline V gene sequence: CDR1 LNHDA, CDR2 SQIVND (reference sequence). J lost 0 bases, V lost 7 bases, and 10 bases had no gene match. CDR3: CASTPTSAGSTDTQYF. The CDR3 DNA sequence: TGTGCCAGTACCCCCACTAGCGCGGGGAGCACAGATACGCAGTATTTT.

V is TRBV15 and J is TRBJ2-3, with 12 bases matching TRBD2. Germline CDR1 reads LNHNV; CDR2 reads YYDKDF (reference sequence). The V gene end was trimmed by 1 base and the J gene end by 7 bases; junction bases not matched to a gene: 6. CDR3 size: 16 residues. CDR3 nucleotides: TGTGCCACCAGCAGAGGAGTGACTAGCGGGAGCTATACGCAGTATTTT. Amino acids: CATSRGVTSGSYTQYF.

The V and J genes are TRBV5-4 and TRBJ1-1; D gene ambiguous. Germline V lookup: CDR1 SGHNT, CDR2 YYREEE (reference sequence). V gave up 3 bases and J gave up 0 bases, with 3 bases separating them. There are 12 residues in the CDR3. The CDR3 here is CASSSVNTEAFF. For the CDR3, the DNA is TGTGCCAGCAGCTCTGTGAACACTGAAGCTTTCTTT.

V gene TRBV6-5 combines with J gene TRBJ1-1, with no clear D. Looked up from germline, CDR1 is MNHEY and CDR2 is SVGAGI. Between the trimmed V and J ends, which lost 7 bases and 0 bases, there was a span of 9 bases. CDR3 size: 13 residues. Here the CDR3 reads CASMEALNTEAFF. The CDR3 DNA reads TGTGCCAGCATGGAGGCCTTGAACACTGAAGCTTTCTTT.

This chain links TRBV27 with TRBJ2-5, with D possibly matching TRBD1 (5 bases). The CDR3 is 12 amino acids. Germline-derived CDR1 and CDR2 are MNHEY and SMNVEV (reference sequence). V gave up 7 bases and J gave up 4 bases, with 10 bases separating them. CDR3 bases: TGTGCCAGCACTTCAGGGCGAGAGACCCAGTACTTC. This codes for CASTSGRETQYF.

A few counts support this clone. This rearrangement joins TRBV6-6 to TRBJ2-7; 7 nucleotides align to TRBD2. The CDR3 has 14 residues. Germline V gives CDR1 MNHNY, CDR2 SVGAGI (reference sequence). J was trimmed by 3 bases and V by 2 bases; bases with no gene match: 4. The CDR3 reads CASSYGASGYEQYF. CDR3 DNA sequence: TGTGCCAGCAGTTACGGGGCTAGCGGCTACGAGCAGTACTTC.

The rearrangement joins TRBV27 to TRBJ2-7, with D maybe TRBD1 (5 bases). Germline V gene lookup returns CDR1 MNHEY and CDR2 SMNVEV (reference sequence). Trimming took off 2 bases at V and 2 bases at J, with 13 bases between the two ends. The CDR3 covers 15 residues. The CDR3 loop is CASSLRARAPYEQYF. The CDR3 DNA reads TGTGCCAGCAGTTTACGGGCCAGGGCCCCCTACGAGCAGTACTTC.